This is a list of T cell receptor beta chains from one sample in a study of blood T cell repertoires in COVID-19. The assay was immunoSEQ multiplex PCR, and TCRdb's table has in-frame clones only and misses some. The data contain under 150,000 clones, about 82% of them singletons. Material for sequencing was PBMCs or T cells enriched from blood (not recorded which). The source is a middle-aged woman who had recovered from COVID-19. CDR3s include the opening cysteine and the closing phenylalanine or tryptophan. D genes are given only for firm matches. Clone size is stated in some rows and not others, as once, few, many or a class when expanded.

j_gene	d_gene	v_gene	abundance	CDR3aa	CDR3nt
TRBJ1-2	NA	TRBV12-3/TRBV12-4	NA	CASSFMQGGGYTF	TGTGCCAGCAGTTTTATGCAGGGAGGTGGCTACACCTTC
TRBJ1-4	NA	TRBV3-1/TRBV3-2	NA	CASSQGANEKLFF	TGTGCCAGCAGCCAAGGGGCGAATGAAAAACTGTTTTTT
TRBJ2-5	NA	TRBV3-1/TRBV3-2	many	CASTGTRETQYF	TGTGCCAGCACCGGGACTCGAGAGACCCAGTACTTC
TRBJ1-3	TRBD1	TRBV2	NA	CASDPGQGTGNTIYF	TGTGCCAGCGATCCGGGACAGGGGACTGGAAACACCATATATTTT
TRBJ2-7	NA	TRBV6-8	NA	CASFKNASQGPSYEQYF	TGTGCCAGCTTTAAAAACGCCTCGCAGGGTCCATCCTACGAGCAGTACTTC
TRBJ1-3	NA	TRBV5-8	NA	CASSLYISGNTIYF	TGTGCCAGCAGCTTGTATATATCCGGAAACACCATATATTTT
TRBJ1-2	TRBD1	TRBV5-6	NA	CASSLWDRALNGTF	TGTGCCAGCAGCTTGTGGGACAGGGCGCTTAACGGCACCTTC
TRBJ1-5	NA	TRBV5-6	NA	CASSGPSNQPQHF	TGTGCCAGCTCAGGGCCTAGCAATCAGCCCCAGCATTTT
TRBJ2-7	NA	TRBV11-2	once	CASSPGLNYEQYF	TGTGCCAGCAGCCCGGGACTCAACTACGAGCAGTACTTC
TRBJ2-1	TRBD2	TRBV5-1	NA	CASSLRPGLAEVRNEQFF	TGCGCCAGCAGCTTACGACCGGGACTAGCGGAGGTGAGGAATGAGCAGTTCTTC
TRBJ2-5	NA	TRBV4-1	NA	CASSLRMAPQETQYF	TGCGCCAGCAGCCTAAGAATGGCCCCGCAAGAGACCCAGTACTTC
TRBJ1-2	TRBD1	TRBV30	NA	CAWDQGENGYTF	TGTGCCTGGGACCAGGGGGAAAATGGCTACACCTTC
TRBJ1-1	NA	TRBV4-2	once	CASSQGFGDTEAFF	TGTGCCAGCAGCCAAGGGTTCGGGGACACTGAAGCTTTCTTT
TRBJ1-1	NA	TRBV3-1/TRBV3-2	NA	CASSQDPPGEAFF	TGTGCCAGCAGCCAAGATCCTCCGGGTGAAGCTTTCTTT
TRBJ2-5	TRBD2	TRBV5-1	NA	CASSLEALAPPTTQYF	TGCGCCAGCAGCCTCGAGGCACTAGCGCCCCCCACGACCCAGTACTTC
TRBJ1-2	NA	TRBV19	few	CASLTALEGYTF	TGTGCCTCCTTGACAGCCCTAGAAGGCTACACCTTC
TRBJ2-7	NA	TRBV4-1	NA	CASSQNRGYEQYF	TGCGCCAGCAGCCAAAATAGAGGCTACGAGCAGTACTTC
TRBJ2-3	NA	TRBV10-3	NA	CAISEGHTDTQYF	TGTGCCATCAGTGAGGGGCACACAGATACGCAGTATTTT
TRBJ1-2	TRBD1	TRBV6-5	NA	CASSYVPGQDYGYTF	TGTGCCAGCAGTTACGTCCCGGGACAGGACTATGGCTACACCTTC
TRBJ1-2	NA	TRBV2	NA	CASRSGQGAWGYTF	TGTGCCAGCCGGAGTGGGCAGGGTGCCTGGGGCTACACCTTC
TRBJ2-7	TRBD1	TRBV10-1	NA	CASSDRDRENQRTYEQYF	TGCGCCAGCAGTGATCGGGACAGGGAAAACCAAAGAACCTACGAGCAGTACTTC
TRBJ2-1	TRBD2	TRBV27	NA	CASSRTSGEQFF	TGTGCCAGCAGCCGGACTAGCGGAGAGCAGTTCTTC
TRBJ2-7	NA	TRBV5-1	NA	CASSLESQEQYF	TGCGCCAGCAGCTTGGAGAGCCAAGAGCAGTACTTC
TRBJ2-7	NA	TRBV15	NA	CATSRDARGTYEQYF	TGTGCCACCAGCAGAGATGCGCGCGGCACCTACGAGCAGTACTTC